What follows are 11 T cell receptor beta chains derived from one specimen sequenced in a study of blood T cell repertoires in COVID-19. Measured with immunoSEQ multiplex PCR; TCRdb has only the in-frame clones, and not every one. The table includes roughly 66,000 clones, 91% detected once. The sample comprised peripheral blood. The receptors shown here come from a human donor with active COVID-19. The donor label of this sample is uncertain.

This sequence joins TRBV3-1 (or the pseudogene TRBV3-2) and TRBJ2-1; D perhaps matches TRBD2 (5 bases). The V gene's germline CDR1 is LGHDT and CDR2 YNNKEL (reference sequence). The V end lost 1 base, the J end lost 14 bases, and 15 bases lay between the germline ends. This CDR3 region has 13 residues. The CDR3 DNA is TGTGCCAGCAGCCAAGTTTTATCCACGGAGGAGTTCTTC. Translating it yields CASSQVLSTEEFF.

This clone occurred once. The chain employs TRBV3-1 (or the pseudogene TRBV3-2) and TRBJ2-7; 15 positions agree with TRBD2. Germline values: CDR1 LGHDT, CDR2 YNNKEL (reference sequence). V shed 5 bases and J 6 bases; nucleotides not matched to a gene: 2. The CDR3 runs 14 residues. CDR3: CASSGLAGGFEQYF. In DNA form, the CDR3 reads TGTGCCAGCAGCGGACTAGCGGGGGGGTTCGAGCAGTACTTC.

The rearrangement joins TRBV9 to TRBJ2-2; D uncertain. This CDR3 has 15 amino acids. Trimming took off 0 bases at V and 3 bases at J, with 9 bases between the two ends. Germline V gives CDR1 SGDLS, CDR2 YYNGEE. The DNA for the CDR3 is TGTGCCAGCAGCGTAGGGAGAGGAGACACCGGGGAGCTGTTTTTT. Translating gives CASSVGRGDTGELFF.

This chain joins TRBV5-4 and TRBJ2-6; D uncertain. CDR1 is SGHNT and CDR2 is YYREEE in the germline V gene (reference sequence). Deletions cut 5 bases from V and 3 bases from J, with 9 bases between. The CDR3 has 14 amino acids. The CDR3 DNA sequence: TGTGCCAGCAGTTCGCCGGTTGGGGCCAACGTCCTGACTTTC. It specifies CASSSPVGANVLTF.

The chain recombines TRBV24-1 with TRBJ2-1, with TRBD2 matching 8 bases. The CDR3 sequence is 16 residues long. The trim removed 4 bases at V and 7 bases at J, leaving 11 bases unmatched. Looked up from germline, CDR1 is KGHDR and CDR2 is SFDVKD. Here the CDR3 DNA reads TGTGCCACCAGTGACCCTAGCGGGCCCTCGGGGAATGAGCAGTTCTTC. Translated: CATSDPSGPSGNEQFF.

The chain recombines TRBV11-2 with TRBJ2-3, with 8 bases fitting TRBD2. The CDR3 covers 16 residues. V trimming: 1 base; J trimming: 2 bases; junction bases outside the gene matches: 5. Germline CDR1 is SGHAT and CDR2 is FQNNGV. This CDR3 reads CASSLGLAGITDTQYF. CDR3 DNA sequence: TGTGCCAGCAGCTTAGGATTAGCGGGGATCACAGATACGCAGTATTTT.

CDR3 sequence reads: CASSSGQGHQPQHF. Here the CDR3 DNA reads TGTGCCAGCAGCTCCGGACAGGGACATCAGCCCCAGCATTTT. The V and J genes are TRBV7-8 and TRBJ1-5, with 8 positions matching TRBD1. This CDR3 region has 14 residues. V was pared by 4 bases and J by 5 bases, with 4 bases of the junction left unmatched. Germline values: CDR1 SGHVS, CDR2 FQNEAQ.

The rearrangement uses TRBV28 and TRBJ1-6, with 10 bases aligning to TRBD1. V was pared by 5 bases and J by 8 bases, with 12 bases of the junction left unmatched. Germline CDR1 MDHEN, CDR2 SYDVKM. The CDR3 runs to 17 residues. CDR3 nucleotides: TGTGCCAGCAGTGAAGACAGGGGGCTGGCGGGGGATTCACCCCTCCACTTT. It yields the protein CASSEDRGLAGDSPLHF.

The V call is TRBV21-1, the J call TRBJ2-7; TRBD2 is the table's D call and was not checked against the DNA. TRBV21-1 is listed as a pseudogene. CDR3 length: 15 amino acids. CDR3 residues: CASSKNCLASYEQYF. The CDR3 DNA sequence: TGTGCCAGCAGCAAAAATTGTCTAGCGAGCTACGAGCAGTACTTC.

The chain uses TRBV24-1 and TRBJ2-7, with TRBD2 as a possible D gene (5 bases). Per germline, CDR1 KGHDR and CDR2 SFDVKD. V lost 3 bases and J 2 bases, leaving 13 bases between the germline ends. This CDR3 is 15 amino acids long. CDR3 DNA sequence: TGTGCCACCAGTGATCGGGGTCCGGGGACCTACGAGCAGTACTTC. It yields the protein CATSDRGPGTYEQYF.

In its sample, this clone was seen once. The chain links TRBV14 to TRBJ1-1; 7 nucleotides agree with TRBD1. Germline V lookup: CDR1 SGHDN, CDR2 FVKESK. Unmatched junction bases numbered 2, after V lost 3 bases and J lost 10 bases. The length of the CDR3 is 11 residues. The CDR3 bases are TGTGCCAGCAGCCAGACAGGGTTAGCTTTCTTT. Translating it yields CASSQTGLAFF. Together with reference TRBV14 and TRBJ1-1, the CDR3 gives the full variable domain: EAGVTQFPSHSVIEKGQTVTLRCDPISGHDNLYWYRRVMGKEIKFLLHFVKESKQDESGMPNNRFLAERTGGTYSTLKVQPAELEDSGVYFCASSQTGLAFFGQGTRLTVV.